Sequencing of this TCR beta chain was carried out in a study of CD8+ T cells in alopecia areata. Study in general: Treatment with tofacitinib (6 to 18 months) was followed by 6 months off drug.

Extracted from the samples, RNA was reverse transcribed into cDNA to serve as the sequencing template. Libraries were prepared by immunoSEQ multiplex PCR; TCRdb keeps only in-frame clonotypes and omits some of them. Altogether 100,000 to 150,000 clones are present, approximately 49% being singletons, with the ten largest covering 18%. Researchers took lesional scalp punch biopsies and peripheral blood from people who were alopecia areata patients. Trimming at V came to 0 bases and at J to 5 bases, leaving 7 bases not matched to a gene. The CDR3 consists of 16 residues. The germline V gene has CDR1 LGHNA and CDR2 YSLEER. This clone was counted only a few times.

This chain links TRBV4-3 with TRBJ2-1; 7 bases match TRBD1. The sample was CD8+ T cells sorted from blood, taken at week 0. The TCR sequence derives from a human donor with alopecia areata. CDR3 sequence reads: CASSQDGDRANNEQFF. Here the CDR3 DNA reads TGCGCCAGCAGCCAAGACGGCGACAGGGCCAACAATGAGCAGTTCTTC.